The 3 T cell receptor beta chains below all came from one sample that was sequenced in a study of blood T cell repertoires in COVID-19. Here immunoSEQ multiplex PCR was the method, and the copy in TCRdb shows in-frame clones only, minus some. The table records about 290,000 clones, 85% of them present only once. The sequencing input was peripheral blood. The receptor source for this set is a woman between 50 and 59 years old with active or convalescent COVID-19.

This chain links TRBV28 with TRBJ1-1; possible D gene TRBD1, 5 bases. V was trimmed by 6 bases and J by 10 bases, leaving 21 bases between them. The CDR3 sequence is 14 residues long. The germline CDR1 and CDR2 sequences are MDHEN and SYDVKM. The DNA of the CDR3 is TGTGCCAGCAGCCCGTATAGGGGCCTATTGGCAGCTTTCTTT. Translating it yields CASSPYRGLLAAFF. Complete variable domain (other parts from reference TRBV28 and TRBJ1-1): DVKVTQSSRYLVKRTGEKVFLECVQDMDHENMFWYRQDPGLGLRLIYFSYDVKMKEKGDIPEGYSVSREKKERFSLILESASTNQTSMYLCASSPYRGLLAAFFGQGTRLTVV.

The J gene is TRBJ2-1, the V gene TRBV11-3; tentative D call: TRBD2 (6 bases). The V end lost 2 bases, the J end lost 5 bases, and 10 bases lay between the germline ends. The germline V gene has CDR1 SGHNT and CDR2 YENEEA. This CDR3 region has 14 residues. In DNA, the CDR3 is TGTGCCAGCAGCTTAAGAACTAGCAACAATGAGCAGTTCTTC. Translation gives CASSLRTSNNEQFF. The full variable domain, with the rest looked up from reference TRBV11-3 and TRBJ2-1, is EAGVVQSPRYKIIEKKQPVAFWCNPISGHNTLYWYLQNLGQGPELLIRYENEEAVDDSQLPKDRFSAERLKGVDSTLKIQPAELGDSAVYLCASSLRTSNNEQFFGPGTRLTVL.

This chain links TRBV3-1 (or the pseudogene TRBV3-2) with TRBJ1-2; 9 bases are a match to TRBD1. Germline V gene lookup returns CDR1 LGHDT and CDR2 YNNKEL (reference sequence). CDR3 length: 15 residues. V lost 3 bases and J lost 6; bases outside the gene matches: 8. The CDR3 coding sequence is TGTGCCAGCAGCCACCCCGGACAGGGGCGCGATGGCTACACCTTC. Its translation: CASSHPGQGRDGYTF.